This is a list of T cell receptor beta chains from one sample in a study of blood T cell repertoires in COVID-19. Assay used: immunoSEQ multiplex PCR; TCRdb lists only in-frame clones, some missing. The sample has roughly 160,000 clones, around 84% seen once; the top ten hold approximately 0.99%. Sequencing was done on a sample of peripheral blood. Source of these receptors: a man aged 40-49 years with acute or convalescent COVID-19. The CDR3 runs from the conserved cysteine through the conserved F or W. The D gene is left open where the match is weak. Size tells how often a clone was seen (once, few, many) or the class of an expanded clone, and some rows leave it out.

CDR3aa: CASSPKQGAGGYTF
CDR3nt: TGTGCCAGCAGCCCCAAACAGGGGGCAGGCGGCTACACCTTC
d_gene: TRBD1
j_gene: TRBJ1-2
v_gene: TRBV11-2
abundance: NA
len: 14

CDR3aa: CASSLFGSKLYEQYF
CDR3nt: TGCGCCAGCAGCTTGTTTGGGAGTAAGCTTTACGAGCAGTACTTC
d_gene: NA
j_gene: TRBJ2-7
v_gene: TRBV5-1
abundance: once
len: 15

CDR3aa: CASSFNNEAFF
CDR3nt: TGTGCCAGCAGCTTTAACAATGAAGCTTTCTTT
d_gene: NA
j_gene: TRBJ1-1
v_gene: TRBV11-2
abundance: NA
len: 11

CDR3aa: CASSFSGGGETQYF
CDR3nt: TGTGCCAGCAGTTTTTCCGGGGGAGGAGAGACCCAGTACTTC
d_gene: NA
j_gene: TRBJ2-5
v_gene: TRBV27
abundance: NA
len: 14

CDR3aa: CASRGAWASTDTQYF
CDR3nt: TGTGCCAGCAGGGGAGCCTGGGCTAGCACAGATACGCAGTATTTT
d_gene: NA
j_gene: TRBJ2-3
v_gene: TRBV28
abundance: NA
len: 15

CDR3aa: CASSQSRLNTEAFF
CDR3nt: TGCGCCAGCAGCCAGAGTCGACTTAACACTGAAGCTTTCTTT
d_gene: NA
j_gene: TRBJ1-1
v_gene: TRBV4-1
abundance: NA
len: 14

CDR3aa: CASSSPAGEDGYTF
CDR3nt: TGTGCCAGCAGCTCCCCGGCGGGGGAGGATGGCTACACCTTC
d_gene: NA
j_gene: TRBJ1-2
v_gene: TRBV21-1
abundance: once
len: 14

CDR3aa: CASSLARANYGYTF
CDR3nt: TGTGCCAGCAGCTTGGCCAGGGCTAACTATGGCTACACCTTC
d_gene: NA
j_gene: TRBJ1-2
v_gene: TRBV5-6
abundance: NA
len: 14

CDR3aa: CASSQGPTGNSPLHF
CDR3nt: TGTGCCAGCAGCCAAGGGCCGACTGGGAATTCACCCCTCCACTTT
d_gene: NA
j_gene: TRBJ1-6
v_gene: TRBV3-1/TRBV3-2
abundance: NA
len: 15

CDR3aa: CSADLLEYKFF
CDR3nt: TGCAGTGCCGATTTACTAGAATATAAGTTCTTC
d_gene: NA
j_gene: TRBJ2-1
v_gene: TRBV20-1
abundance: NA
len: 11

CDR3aa: CASSLEQSYNSPLHF
CDR3nt: TGTGCCAGCAGCTTAGAACAGTCCTATAATTCACCCCTCCACTTT
d_gene: NA
j_gene: TRBJ1-6
v_gene: TRBV7-3
abundance: NA
len: 15

CDR3aa: CASSLDSRSPLHF
CDR3nt: TGTGCCAGCAGTCTGGACAGCAGGTCACCCCTCCACTTT
d_gene: NA
j_gene: TRBJ1-6
v_gene: TRBV2
abundance: NA
len: 13

CDR3aa: CASSLLVAGSYEQYF
CDR3nt: TGTGCCAGCAGCTTGCTCGTTGCAGGTTCCTACGAGCAGTACTTC
d_gene: NA
j_gene: TRBJ2-7
v_gene: TRBV11-2
abundance: NA
len: 15

CDR3aa: CAWSRGGELPEAFF
CDR3nt: TGTGCCTGGAGTAGGGGGGGTGAGCTACCTGAAGCTTTCTTT
d_gene: NA
j_gene: TRBJ1-1
v_gene: TRBV30
abundance: NA
len: 14

CDR3aa: CASSQDLLAGEQYF
CDR3nt: TGTGCCAGCAGCCAAGATCTTCTAGCGGGGGAGCAGTACTTC
d_gene: TRBD2
j_gene: TRBJ2-7
v_gene: TRBV4-2
abundance: NA
len: 14

CDR3aa: CASSLEAREGEAFF
CDR3nt: TGTGCCAGCAGCTTAGAGGCCAGGGAGGGTGAAGCTTTCTTT
d_gene: NA
j_gene: TRBJ1-1
v_gene: TRBV7-9
abundance: NA
len: 14

CDR3aa: CASSQDLGGTELFF
CDR3nt: TGTGCCAGCAGCCAAGATCTTGGAGGGACGGAACTGTTTTTT
d_gene: NA
j_gene: TRBJ1-4
v_gene: TRBV3-1/TRBV3-2
abundance: NA
len: 14

CDR3aa: CASSYGGGVYNEQFF
CDR3nt: TGTGCCAGCAGTTATGGCGGGGGGGTTTACAATGAGCAGTTCTTC
d_gene: TRBD2
j_gene: TRBJ2-1
v_gene: TRBV6-2/TRBV6-3
abundance: NA
len: 15